The rows below give T cell receptor beta chains drawn from one sample of a study of blood T cell repertoires in COVID-19. Some clones are missing from TCRdb's copy, which holds only in-frame ones; the method was immunoSEQ multiplex PCR. In the table there are about 350,000 clones, 80% to 90% of which are singletons. Sequenced input: peripheral blood. These receptors were collected from a woman aged 50 to 60 with COVID-19, enrolled during active disease. Each CDR3 is given with its conserved first and last residue. The order of the fields is J gene, clone size, V gene, CDR3 protein. Rows give clone size only sometimes, using once, few, many, or a class for an expanded clone.

J: TRBJ2-1; size: -; V: TRBV11-3; CDR3: CASSLALAGYNEQFF
J: TRBJ1-5; size: -; V: TRBV30; CDR3: CAWSTPRDRGTGPQHF
J: TRBJ2-2; size: once; V: TRBV6-6; CDR3: CASSSTDYSDPGELFF
J: TRBJ1-2; size: once; V: TRBV30; CDR3: CAWSVQGARNGYTF
J: TRBJ1-3; size: -; V: TRBV18; CDR3: CASSPQGQGRNTIYF
J: TRBJ2-3; size: -; V: TRBV6-6; CDR3: CASSSNSDILTQYF
J: TRBJ1-1; size: -; V: TRBV7-9; CDR3: CASSFARSVIEAFF
J: TRBJ1-3; size: -; V: TRBV9; CDR3: CASSPQHTGNTIYF
J: TRBJ2-2; size: -; V: TRBV3-1/TRBV3-2; CDR3: CASQRANTGELFF
J: TRBJ1-1; size: -; V: TRBV7-9; CDR3: CASSAQIPKAFF
J: TRBJ2-1; size: -; V: TRBV24-1; CDR3: CATRDSMYNEQFF
J: TRBJ2-2; size: -; V: TRBV5-8; CDR3: CASTPLFVTGAGELFF
J: TRBJ1-5; size: -; V: TRBV3-1/TRBV3-2; CDR3: CASSRTGGLGQPQHF
J: TRBJ2-7; size: -; V: TRBV30; CDR3: CAWRGDRGLSYEQYF
J: TRBJ2-1; size: -; V: TRBV30; CDR3: CAWSVFGSSYNEQFF
J: TRBJ2-7; size: -; V: TRBV5-1; CDR3: CASSLAVSSYEQYF
J: TRBJ2-7; size: -; V: TRBV30; CDR3: CAWRVGQGRWEQYF
J: TRBJ2-4; size: -; V: TRBV5-8; CDR3: CASRPRGSGLAKNIQYF
J: TRBJ2-5; size: -; V: TRBV4-1; CDR3: CASSQDENRGKETQYF
J: TRBJ2-1; size: -; V: TRBV9; CDR3: CASSVDRANEQFF
J: TRBJ2-7; size: once; V: TRBV18; CDR3: CASSPRTGGLEQYF
J: TRBJ2-1; size: -; V: TRBV19; CDR3: CASSMGRAGEQFF
J: TRBJ2-3; size: -; V: TRBV24-1; CDR3: CATSGSTDTQYF
J: TRBJ2-7; size: -; V: TRBV5-3; CDR3: CARSNNSGASYEQYF
J: TRBJ1-2; size: -; V: TRBV6-5; CDR3: CASHRGHRYGYTF
J: TRBJ2-2; size: few; V: TRBV24-1; CDR3: CATMGADANTGELFF